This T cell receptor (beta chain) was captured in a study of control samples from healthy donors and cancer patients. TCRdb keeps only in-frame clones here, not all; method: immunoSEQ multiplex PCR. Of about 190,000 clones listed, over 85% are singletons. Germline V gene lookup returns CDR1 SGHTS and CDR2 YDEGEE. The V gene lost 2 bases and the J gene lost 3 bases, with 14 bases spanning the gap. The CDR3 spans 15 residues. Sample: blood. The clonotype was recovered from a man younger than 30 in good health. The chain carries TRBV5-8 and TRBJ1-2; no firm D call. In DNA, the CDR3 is TGTGCCAGCAGCTTTATCGCAACCCTTGACTATGGCTACACCTTC. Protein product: CASSFIATLDYGYTF.